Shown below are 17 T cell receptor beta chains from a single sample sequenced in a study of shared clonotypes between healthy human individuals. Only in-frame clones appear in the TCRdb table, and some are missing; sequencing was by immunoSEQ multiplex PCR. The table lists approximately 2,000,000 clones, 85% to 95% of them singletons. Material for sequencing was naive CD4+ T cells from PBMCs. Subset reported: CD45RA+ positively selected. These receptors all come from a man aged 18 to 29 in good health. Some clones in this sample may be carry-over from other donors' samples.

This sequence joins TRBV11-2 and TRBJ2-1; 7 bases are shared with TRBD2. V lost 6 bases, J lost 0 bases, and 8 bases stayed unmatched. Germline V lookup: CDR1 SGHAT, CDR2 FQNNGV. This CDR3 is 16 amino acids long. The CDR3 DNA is TGTGCCAGCAGACGGGGGGAACGGGGCTCCTACAATGAGCAGTTCTTC. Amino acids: CASRRGERGSYNEQFF.

CDR3 sequence: CSASNWNEQFF. Written as DNA, the CDR3 is TGCAGTGCTAGTAACTGGAATGAGCAGTTCTTC. V gene TRBV20-1 combines with J gene TRBJ2-1; D not certain. Germline CDR1 is DFQATT and CDR2 is SNEGSKA (reference sequence). Trimming cost V 3 bases and J 7 bases, with 7 bases left between them. The CDR3 has 11 residues.

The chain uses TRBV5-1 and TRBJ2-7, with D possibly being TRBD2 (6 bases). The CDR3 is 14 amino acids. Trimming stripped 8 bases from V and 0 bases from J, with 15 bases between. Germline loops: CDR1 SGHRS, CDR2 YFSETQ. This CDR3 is CASDYDGSSYEQYF. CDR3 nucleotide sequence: TGCGCCAGTGACTACGACGGGAGCTCCTACGAGCAGTACTTC.

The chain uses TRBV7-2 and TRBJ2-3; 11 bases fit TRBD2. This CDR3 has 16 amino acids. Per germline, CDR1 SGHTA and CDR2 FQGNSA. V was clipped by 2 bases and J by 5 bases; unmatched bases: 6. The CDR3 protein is CASSLSSGRGLDTQYF. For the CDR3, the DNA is TGTGCCAGCAGCTTAAGTAGCGGGAGGGGACTAGATACGCAGTATTTT. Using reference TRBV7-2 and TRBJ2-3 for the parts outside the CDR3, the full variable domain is GAGVSQSPSNKVTEKGKDVELRCDPISGHTALYWYRQSLGQGLEFLIYFQGNSAPDKSGLPSDRFSAERTGGSVSTLTIQRTQQEDSAVYLCASSLSSGRGLDTQYFGPGTRLTVL.

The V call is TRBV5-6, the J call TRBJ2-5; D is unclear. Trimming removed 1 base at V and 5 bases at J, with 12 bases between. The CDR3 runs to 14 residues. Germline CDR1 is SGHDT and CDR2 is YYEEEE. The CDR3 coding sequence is TGTGCCAGCAGCTTGAATGCCCTACTGGAGACCCAGTACTTC. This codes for CASSLNALLETQYF.

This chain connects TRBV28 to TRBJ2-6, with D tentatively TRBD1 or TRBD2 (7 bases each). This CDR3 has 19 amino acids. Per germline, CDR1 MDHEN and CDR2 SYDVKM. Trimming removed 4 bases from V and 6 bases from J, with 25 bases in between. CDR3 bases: TGTGCCAGCAGTTCCGGGGGGCAGGGGGTGTTTCTTTTGGCCAACGTCCTGACTTTC. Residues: CASSSGGQGVFLLANVLTF.

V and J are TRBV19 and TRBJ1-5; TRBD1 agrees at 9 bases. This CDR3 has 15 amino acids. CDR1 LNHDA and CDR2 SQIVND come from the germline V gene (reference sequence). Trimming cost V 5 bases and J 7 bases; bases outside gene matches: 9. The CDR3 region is CASSPWDRVGQPQHF. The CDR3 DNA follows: TGTGCCAGTAGTCCCTGGGACAGGGTTGGGCAGCCCCAGCATTTT.

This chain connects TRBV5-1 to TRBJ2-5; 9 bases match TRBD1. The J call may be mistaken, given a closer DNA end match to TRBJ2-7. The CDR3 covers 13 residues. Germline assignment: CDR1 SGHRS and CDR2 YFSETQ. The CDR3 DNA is TGCGCCAGCAACATGGGACAGGGCAACGAGCAGTACTTC. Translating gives CASNMGQGNEQYF.

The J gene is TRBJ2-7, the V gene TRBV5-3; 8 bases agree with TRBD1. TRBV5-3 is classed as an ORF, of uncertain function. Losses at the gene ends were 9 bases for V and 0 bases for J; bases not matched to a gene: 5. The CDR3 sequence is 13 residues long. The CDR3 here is CATRTGSSYEQYF. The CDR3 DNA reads TGTGCCACCCGGACAGGGAGCTCCTACGAGCAGTACTTC.

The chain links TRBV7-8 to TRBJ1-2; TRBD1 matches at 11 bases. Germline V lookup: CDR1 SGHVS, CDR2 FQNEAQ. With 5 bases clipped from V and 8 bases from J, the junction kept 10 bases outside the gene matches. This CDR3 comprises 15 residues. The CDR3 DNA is TGTGCCAGCAGCACACCCGGGACAGGGGGAAGGGGCTACACCTTC. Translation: CASSTPGTGGRGYTF.

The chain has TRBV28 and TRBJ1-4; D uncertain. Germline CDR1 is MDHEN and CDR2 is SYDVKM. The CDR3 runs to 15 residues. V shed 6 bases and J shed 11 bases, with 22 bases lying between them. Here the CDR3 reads CASRPGDNLGGKLFF. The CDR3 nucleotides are TGTGCCAGCAGACCGGGAGATAACTTAGGTGGGAAACTGTTTTTT.

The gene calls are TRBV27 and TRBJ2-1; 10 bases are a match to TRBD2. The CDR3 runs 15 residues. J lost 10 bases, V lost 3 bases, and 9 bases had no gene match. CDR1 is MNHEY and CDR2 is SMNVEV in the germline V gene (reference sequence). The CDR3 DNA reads TGTGCCAGCAGTTTTCTCCTAGCGGGAGTTTACGAGCAGTTCTTC. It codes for CASSFLLAGVYEQFF.

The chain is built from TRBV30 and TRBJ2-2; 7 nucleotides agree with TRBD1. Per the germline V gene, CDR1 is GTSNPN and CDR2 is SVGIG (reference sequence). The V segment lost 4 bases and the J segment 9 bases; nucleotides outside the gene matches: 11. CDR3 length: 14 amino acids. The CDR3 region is CAWNRQGSLRELFF. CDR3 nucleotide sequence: TGTGCCTGGAATCGACAGGGCAGTCTCCGGGAGCTGTTTTTT.

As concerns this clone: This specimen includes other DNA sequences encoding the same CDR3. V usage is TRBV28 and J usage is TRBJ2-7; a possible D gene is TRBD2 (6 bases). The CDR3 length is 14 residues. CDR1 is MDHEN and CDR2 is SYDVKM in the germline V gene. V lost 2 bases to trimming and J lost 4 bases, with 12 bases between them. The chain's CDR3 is CASSLGGVGYEQYF. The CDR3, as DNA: TGTGCCAGCAGTTTAGGAGGGGTAGGGTACGAGCAGTACTTC.

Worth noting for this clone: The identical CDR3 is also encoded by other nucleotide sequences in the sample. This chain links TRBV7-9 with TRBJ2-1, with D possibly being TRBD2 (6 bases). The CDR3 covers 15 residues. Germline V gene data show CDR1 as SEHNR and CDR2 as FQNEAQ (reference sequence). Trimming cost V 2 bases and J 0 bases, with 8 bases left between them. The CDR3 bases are TGTGCCAGCAGCTTATTGGGGGGCTCCTACAATGAGCAGTTCTTC. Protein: CASSLLGGSYNEQFF.

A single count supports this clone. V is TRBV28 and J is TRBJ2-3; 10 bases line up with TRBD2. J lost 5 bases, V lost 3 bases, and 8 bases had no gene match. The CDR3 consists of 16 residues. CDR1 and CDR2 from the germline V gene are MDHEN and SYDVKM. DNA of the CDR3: TGTGCCAGCAGTTTTGCTAGCGGGAGATTGGTAGATACGCAGTATTTT. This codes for CASSFASGRLVDTQYF.

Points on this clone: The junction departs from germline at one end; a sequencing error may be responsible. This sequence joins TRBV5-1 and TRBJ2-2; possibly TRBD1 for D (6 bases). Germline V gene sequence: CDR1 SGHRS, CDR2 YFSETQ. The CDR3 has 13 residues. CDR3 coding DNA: TGCGCCAGCACCTTGCAGGGGACCGGGGAGCTGTTTTTT. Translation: CASTLQGTGELFF.